This record covers a single TCR beta chain. V gave up 2 bases and J gave up 8 bases, with 13 bases separating them. Per the germline V gene, CDR1 is KGHSH and CDR2 is LQKENI. The CDR3 has 14 amino acids. The sample is drawn from a study of blood T cell repertoires in COVID-19. Here immunoSEQ multiplex PCR was the method, and the copy in TCRdb shows in-frame clones only, minus some. Altogether tens of thousands of clones are present, 65% to 85% being singletons, with the ten largest covering 20% to 25%. The origin of this receptor is a man aged 80 or over with active or convalescent COVID-19. Sequencing was done on a sample of peripheral blood. The chain uses TRBV18 and TRBJ2-1; D is possibly TRBD2 (6 bases). The CDR3: CASSPSLGGDEQFF. As DNA, the CDR3 is TGTGCCAGCTCACCAAGCCTCGGGGGTGATGAGCAGTTCTTC.